This TCR beta chain was sequenced for a study of blood T cell repertoires in COVID-19. Study overall: COVID-19 samples from acute and convalescent phases originated in the United States, Italy and Spain. PBMCs, B-cell-depleted T cells, or T cells were the source of the cDNA or gDNA that made up the material.

Authors' analysis steps: Using reference gene primer amplification, nucleated cell counts were estimated. Sequenced by immunoSEQ multiplex PCR; TCRdb stores in-frame clones only, minus some. D and trimming were read from the DNA, whereas the V and J calls and clone size are those reported in that table. This table holds around 42,000 clones, about four fifths found once. The length of the CDR3 is 18 residues. Germline V gene sequence: CDR1 SGHAT, CDR2 FQNNGV. V lost 5 bases to trimming and J lost 1 base; unmatched junction nucleotides: 16. Sequenced material: peripheral blood. The chain links TRBV11-2 to TRBJ1-1, with 7 bases fitting TRBD1. The origin of this receptor is an elderly woman with acute or convalescent COVID-19. The CDR3 DNA reads TGTGCCAGCAGCGAGCCTCGGGACAGCCCTTACGAGAACACTGAAGCTTTCTTT. Translating gives CASSEPRDSPYENTEAFF.